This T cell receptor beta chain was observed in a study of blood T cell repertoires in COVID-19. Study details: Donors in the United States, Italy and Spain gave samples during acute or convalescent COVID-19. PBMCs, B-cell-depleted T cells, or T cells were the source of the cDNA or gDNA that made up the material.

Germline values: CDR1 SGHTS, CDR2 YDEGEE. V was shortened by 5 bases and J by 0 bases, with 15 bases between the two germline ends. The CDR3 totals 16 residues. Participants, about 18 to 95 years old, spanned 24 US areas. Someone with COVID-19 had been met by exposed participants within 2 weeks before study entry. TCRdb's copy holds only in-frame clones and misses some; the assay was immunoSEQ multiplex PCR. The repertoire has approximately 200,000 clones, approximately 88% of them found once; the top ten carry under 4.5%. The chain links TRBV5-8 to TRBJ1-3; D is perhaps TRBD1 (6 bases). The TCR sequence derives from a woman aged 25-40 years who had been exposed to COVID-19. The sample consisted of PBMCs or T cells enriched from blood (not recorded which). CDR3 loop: CASRRTGQDSGNTIYF. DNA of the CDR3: TGTGCCAGCAGACGAACGGGACAAGACTCTGGAAACACCATATATTTT.